This T cell receptor beta chain was recorded in a study of blood T cell repertoires in COVID-19. Assay: immunoSEQ multiplex PCR; the TCRdb copy retains only in-frame clones and omits some. Of roughly 400,000 clones in the sample, approximately 90% were seen once. This CDR3 is 16 amino acids long. The germline V gene has CDR1 MNHEY and CDR2 SVGEGT. Trimming took 2 bases from V and 2 from J; bases not matched to a gene: 7. The TCR was taken from a woman between 18 and 29 years old who had been exposed to COVID-19. The V call is TRBV6-2 or TRBV6-3, the J call TRBJ2-3; 7 nucleotides align to TRBD2. The sequencing sample was made of PBMCs or T cells enriched from blood (not recorded which). The CDR3 coding sequence is TGTGCCAGCAGTTACCAGGGACTATCAACCACAGATACGCAGTATTTT. Translation gives CASSYQGLSTTDTQYF.